This T cell receptor beta chain appears in the sequencing data of a study of human T cells and chemical hapten exposure. Across the study: For sensitization, 2% DPC was applied to an approximately 2 cm by approximately 2 cm patch of upper inner arm skin.

CDR1 MNHEY and CDR2 SVGEGT come from the germline V gene. Trimming removed 10 bases from V and 7 bases from J; junction bases left unmatched: 16. This CDR3 comprises 15 residues. Study-wide findings and caveats: TCRs exceeding a frequency of 1 in 1000 stayed unchanged under DPC sensitization. PT1 expanded TCR counts correlated positively with patch test score.

Noted time point: pre-sensitization, week 0. The treatment denotes: therapeutic diphenylcyclopropenone sensitization with weekly scalp DPC. Alopecia patients between 18 and 70 years old and suitable for DPC were used as donors. This clonotype has a count of ten or more. Antigen: not known. TCRdb reprocessed the RACE reads via MiXCR and lists one record per CDR3 protein. The repertoire holds roughly 100,000 distinct CDR3 sequences, with 11% as singletons. The J gene is TRBJ1-2, the V gene TRBV6-2 or TRBV6-3; 9 nucleotides agree with TRBD1. The source material was whole blood, sampled in connection with sensitization to the hapten diphenylcyclopropenone (DPC). This sequence originates from a woman aged 60-75 years with alopecia areata. Some clones in this sample may be carry-over from other donors' samples. As DNA, the CDR3 is TGTGCCACACTGATCCACGGAGGACAGGGGAGTGGCTACACCTTC. Residues: CATLIHGGQGSGYTF.